This T cell receptor (beta chain) derives from a study of blood T cell repertoires in COVID-19. Study background: Material from acute and convalescent COVID-19 was sourced from the United States, Italy and Spain. Sample material is recorded as cDNA or gDNA derived from T cells, B-cell-depleted T cells, or PBMCs.

Authors' data handling: Reference gene primer amplification in the assay estimated nucleated cell counts. Some clones are missing from TCRdb's copy, which holds only in-frame ones; the method was immunoSEQ multiplex PCR. D and trimming come from the DNA, and the V and J calls and clone size come from that table. The table lists about 45,000 clones, 80% to 90% of them singletons. The ends lost 6 bases at V and 8 bases at J; junction bases unmatched: 7. The length of the CDR3 is 14 residues. Per the germline V gene, CDR1 is MRHNA and CDR2 is SNTAGT. This clonotype originated in a human donor in a cohort sampled during active COVID-19. The chain has TRBV6-4 and TRBJ2-1; 10 nucleotides agree with TRBD2. Sequenced material: peripheral blood. The CDR3 coding sequence is TGTGCCAGCAGCAAAGCGGGAGGGTCTGATGAGCAGTTCTTC. It translates to CASSKAGGSDEQFF.